The entry below describes one T cell receptor (beta chain). Its antigen is undetermined. The data were taken from a study of T cell responses to AZD1222 COVID-19 vaccine. Whole-study findings and limits: Repertoire sampling occurred only after the peak T cell response.

The table came from immunoSEQ multiplex PCR; TCRdb's copy has only in-frame clones and leaves some out. The sample has over 85,000 clones, 70% to 90% seen once. This sample comprised peripheral blood, obtained on day 0 of AZD1222 vaccination. The clonotype was recovered from an adult in good health.

The DNA for the CDR3 is TGTGCCTGGAGCCCCGGGCTGGGGGGCCACGAGCAGTACTTC. This gives the protein CAWSPGLGGHEQYF. This chain joins TRBV30 and TRBJ2-7, with D perhaps matching TRBD1 or TRBD2 (6 bases each). This CDR3 has 14 residues. V lost 3 bases and J 5 bases, leaving 17 bases between the germline ends. In germline, CDR1 is GTSNPN, CDR2 SVGIG (reference sequence).